Shown below are 9 T cell receptor beta chains from a single sample sequenced in a study of T-cell reconstitution after alpha-beta-depleted transplantation in children. For TCRbeta, the library was prepared with unique molecular identifiers. TCRdb ran MiXCR on the PCR reads and lists one entry per CDR3 protein. This sample has about 160,000 distinct CDR3 sequences, with 8.5% to 14% found just once. The material sequenced was PBMCs, taken before TCRalphabeta/CD19-depleted stem cell transplant. The receptor source for this set is a boy younger than 10 with acute myeloid leukemia, due to receive a stem cell transplant.

This clonotype was observed at least ten times. This chain connects TRBV12-3 or TRBV12-4 to TRBJ1-3; D is ambiguous. V lost 6 bases, J lost 0 bases, and 12 bases lay in between. The CDR3 runs 15 residues. CDR3 bases: TGTGCCAGCAGCTACTACCAGAGCTCTGGAAACACCATATATTTT. Translating it yields CASSYYQSSGNTIYF.

This clonotype was counted at least ten times. The V gene is TRBV5-1, the J gene TRBJ1-5, with 11 bases aligning to TRBD1. Germline V gene data show CDR1 as SGHRS and CDR2 as YFSETQ. With 4 bases clipped from V and 6 bases from J, the junction kept 9 bases outside the gene matches. The CDR3 has 16 amino acids. This chain's CDR3 is CASSHRTGGLSQPQHF. In DNA, the CDR3 is TGCGCCAGCAGCCACCGGACAGGGGGCCTAAGTCAGCCCCAGCATTTT. The full variable domain, its missing parts supplied by reference TRBV5-1 and TRBJ1-5, is KAGVTQTPRYLIKTRGQQVTLSCSPISGHRSVSWYQQTPGQGLQFLFEYFSETQRNKGNFPGRFSGRQFSNSRSEMNVSTLELGDSALYLCASSHRTGGLSQPQHFGDGTRLSIL.

About this clonotype itself: This may be a read error: a much more frequent sequence differs by one nucleotide. The conserved closing phenylalanine or tryptophan is absent in this CDR3, likely reflecting a read error. J is TRBJ1-2 and V is TRBV7-2, with D maybe TRBD1 (5 bases). The CDR3 covers 16 residues. Germline V CDR1 and CDR2: SGHTA, FQGNSA. V was shortened by 4 bases and J by 5 bases, with 20 bases between the two germline ends. CDR3 in DNA: TGTGCCAGCAGCTCCAAGGAATCAGGGCGATCATATGGCTACACCATC. This codes for CASSSKESGRSYGYTI.

The sample holds many counts of this clonotype. In DNA form, the CDR3 reads TGTGCCAGCAGCTTAGTGGAGGGGGCGTCAGATACGCAGTATTTT. Translated, it gives CASSLVEGASDTQYF. V and J are TRBV7-2 and TRBJ2-3; perhaps TRBD1 as D (7 bases). The germline CDR1 and CDR2 sequences are SGHTA and FQGNSA. Deletions cut 1 base from V and 4 bases from J, with 12 bases between. The CDR3 is made up of 15 amino acids. Variable domain in full (rest from reference TRBV7-2 and TRBJ2-3): GAGVSQSPSNKVTEKGKDVELRCDPISGHTALYWYRQSLGQGLEFLIYFQGNSAPDKSGLPSDRFSAERTGGSVSTLTIQRTQQEDSAVYLCASSLVEGASDTQYFGPGTRLTVL.

This clonotype was picked up many times. The CDR3 nucleotides read TGTGCCAGCAGCGCTACTAGCGGGAGCGGGGAGCTGTTTTTT. It codes for CASSATSGSGELFF. This chain uses TRBV12-3 or TRBV12-4 with TRBJ2-2, with 11 bases that match TRBD2. This CDR3 is 14 amino acids long. V was clipped by 6 bases and J by 7 bases; unmatched bases: 4.

On this clonotype: A much more abundant neighbour one base away suggests this may be a read error. The rearrangement joins TRBV2 to TRBJ2-1; 11 bases match TRBD2. The CDR3 loop spans 15 amino acids. Germline lookup yields CDR1 SNHLY and CDR2 FYNNEI. The CDR3 sequence: CASSPGTSGDNEQIF. The CDR3 DNA follows: TGTGCCAGCAGTCCCGGGACTAGCGGCGACAATGAGCAGATCTTC. Full variable domain (missing parts from reference TRBV2 and TRBJ2-1): EPEVTQTPSHQVTQMGQEVILRCVPISNHLYFYWYRQILGQKVEFLVSFYNNEISEKSEIFDDQFSVERPDGSNFTLKIRSTKLEDSAMYFCASSPGTSGDNEQIFGPGTRLTVL.

In its sample, this clonotype was seen many times. This chain joins TRBV14 and TRBJ2-7, with 7 nucleotides matching TRBD2. V lost 10 bases, J lost 1 base, and 7 bases stayed unmatched. The CDR3 is made up of 13 amino acids. Germline-derived CDR1 and CDR2 are SGHDN and FVKESK. The DNA for the CDR3 is TGTGCCAATACGGGGGGACCTTCCTACGAGCAGTACGTC. Protein product: CANTGGPSYEQYV.

The chain carries TRBV20-1 and TRBJ2-7; 8 bases align to TRBD2. Germline loops: CDR1 DFQATT, CDR2 SNEGSKA (reference sequence). V shed 6 bases, J shed 0 bases, and the junction held 7 bases outside the gene matches. The CDR3 extends over 14 amino acids. As DNA, the CDR3 is TGCAGTGCATGGCTAGCGGGCCTCTCCTACGAGCAGTACTTC. Its translation: CSAWLAGLSYEQYF.

This clonotype appeared many times. This chain links TRBV5-1 with TRBJ2-5; no reliable D call. The CDR3 is 13 amino acids. From germline, CDR1 is SGHRS and CDR2 YFSETQ. V gave up 6 bases and J gave up 7 bases, with 16 bases separating them. The CDR3 spells CASMRFSGGTQYF. The CDR3, as DNA: TGCGCCAGCATGCGGTTCTCCGGCGGGACCCAGTACTTC.